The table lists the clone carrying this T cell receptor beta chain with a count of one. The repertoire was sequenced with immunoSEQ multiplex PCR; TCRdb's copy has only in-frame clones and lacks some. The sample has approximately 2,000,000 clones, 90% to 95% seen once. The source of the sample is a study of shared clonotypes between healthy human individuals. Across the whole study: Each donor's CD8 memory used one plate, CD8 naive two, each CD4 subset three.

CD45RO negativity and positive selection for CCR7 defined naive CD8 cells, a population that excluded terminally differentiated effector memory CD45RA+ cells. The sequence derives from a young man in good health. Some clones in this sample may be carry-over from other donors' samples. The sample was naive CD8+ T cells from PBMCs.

DNA for the CDR3: TGCAGCGGGCTGGCAAATGGCTACACCTTC. As protein: CSGLANGYTF. The chain recombines TRBV29-1 with TRBJ1-2; D gene uncertain. V was trimmed by 7 bases and J by 6 bases, leaving 9 bases between them. Germline V gene sequence: CDR1 SQVTM, CDR2 ANQGSEA. This CDR3 has 10 residues.